This T cell receptor (beta chain) was retrieved from a study of T cell responses to AZD1222 COVID-19 vaccine. Study-wide results and limits: The study identified only a handful of AZD1222 recipients as seropositive at baseline.

A note on this clone: Its specificity is not known.

The CDR3 consists of 12 residues. Between the trimmed V and J ends, which lost 6 bases and 4 bases, there was a span of 6 bases. CDR1 LNHDA and CDR2 SQIVND come from the germline V gene (reference sequence). Profiled with immunoSEQ multiplex PCR; TCRdb holds only in-frame clones, not every one. The sample yields roughly 200,000 clones, 94% seen once. The gene calls are TRBV19 and TRBJ1-4; D is unresolved. This sequence was found in an adult who received the MenACWY meningococcal vaccine as a control. The source material was peripheral blood, sampled 28 days after the second dose of the MenACWY control vaccine. This chain's CDR3 is CASRFINEKLFF. CDR3 sequence (DNA): TGTGCCAGTAGATTCATTAATGAAAAACTGTTTTTT.